The 8 T cell receptor beta chains listed next were all sequenced from one sample in a study of T cell responses to AZD1222 COVID-19 vaccine. Profiled with immunoSEQ multiplex PCR; TCRdb holds only in-frame clones, not every one. The table lists tens of thousands of clones, about four fifths of them singletons. This sample comprised peripheral blood, obtained 28 days after the second AZD1222 dose. The receptor set was obtained from an adult who received the AZD1222 COVID-19 vaccine.

The chain joins TRBV7-9 to TRBJ2-5, with TRBD2 matching 9 bases. Trimming at V came to 3 bases and at J to 1 base, leaving 9 bases not matched to a gene. Germline CDR1 SEHNR, CDR2 FQNEAQ (reference sequence). This CDR3 contains 17 residues. CDR3 coding DNA: TGTGCCAGCAGCTTGGGGAGCGGGGGGTCGGGCCAAGAGACCCAGTACTTC. This encodes CASSLGSGGSGQETQYF. Supplemented by reference TRBV7-9 and TRBJ2-5, the full variable domain reads DTGVSQNPRHKITKRGQNVTFRCDPISEHNRLYWYRQTLGQGPEFLTYFQNEAQLEKSRLLSDRFSAERPKGSFSTLEIQRTEQGDSAMYLCASSLGSGGSGQETQYFGPGTRLLVL.

The count of this clone is one. The CDR3 protein is CASSQGRDGYEQYF. The CDR3 DNA follows: TGCGCCAGCAGCCAAGGCAGGGACGGCTACGAGCAGTACTTC. V is TRBV4-1 and J is TRBJ2-7; the D gene could be TRBD1 or TRBD2 (5 bases each). Germline-derived CDR1 and CDR2 are MGHRA and YSYEKL. The CDR3 runs to 14 residues. V lost 1 base, J lost 3 bases, and 10 bases lay in between.

The J gene is TRBJ2-2, the V gene TRBV18; the D gene is possibly TRBD1 (5 bases). The germline CDR1 and CDR2 sequences are KGHSH and LQKENI. CDR3 size: 13 residues. The germline V and J ends were trimmed by 5 bases and 5 bases, with 9 bases remaining between them. CDR3 in DNA: TGTGCCAGCTCAGCTCAGGGTACCGGGGAGCTGTTTTTT. Translating it yields CASSAQGTGELFF.

The V and J genes are TRBV19 and TRBJ2-7; D is perhaps TRBD1 (5 bases). This CDR3 comprises 13 residues. CDR1 and CDR2 from the germline V gene are LNHDA and SQIVND (reference sequence). V lost 6 bases and J lost 3, with 12 bases in between. The CDR3 region has the DNA TGTGCCAGTAGCCCGACAGATCACTACGAGCAGTACTTC. It encodes CASSPTDHYEQYF.

The chain employs TRBV10-3 and TRBJ1-1; D gene ambiguous. V was pared by 4 bases and J by 1 base, with 7 bases between. Germline lookup yields CDR1 ENHRY and CDR2 SYGVKD. The CDR3 length is 13 residues. CDR3 nucleotide sequence: TGTGCCATCAGTGGGGCGGGGAACACTGAAGCTTTCTTT. This gives the protein CAISGAGNTEAFF.

The V call is TRBV24-1, the J call TRBJ2-5, with 9 nucleotides matching TRBD1. The germline CDR1 and CDR2 sequences are KGHDR and SFDVKD. Trimming at V came to 5 bases and at J to 0 bases, leaving 0 bases not matched to a gene. The CDR3 runs 14 residues. CDR3 sequence: CATSGDRDQETQYF. DNA for the CDR3: TGTGCCACCAGTGGGGACAGGGACCAAGAGACCCAGTACTTC.

The CDR3 sequence: CASSRTSGGTKDEQYF. The CDR3 DNA reads as TGTGCCAGCAGTCGTACTAGCGGGGGGACTAAGGACGAGCAGTACTTC. V and J are TRBV2 and TRBJ2-7, with 12 bases lining up with TRBD2. The CDR3 spans 16 residues. The trim removed 5 bases at V and 5 bases at J, leaving 10 bases unmatched. Germline CDR1 SNHLY, CDR2 FYNNEI.

The chain carries TRBV25-1 and TRBJ2-3; the D is unclear. Germline CDR1 and CDR2: MGHDK and SYGVNS. The CDR3 has 14 residues. Deletions cut 1 base from V and 3 bases from J, with 8 bases between. The CDR3 is CASSEWRWTDTQYF. Here the CDR3 DNA reads TGTGCCAGCAGTGAATGGCGCTGGACAGATACGCAGTATTTT.